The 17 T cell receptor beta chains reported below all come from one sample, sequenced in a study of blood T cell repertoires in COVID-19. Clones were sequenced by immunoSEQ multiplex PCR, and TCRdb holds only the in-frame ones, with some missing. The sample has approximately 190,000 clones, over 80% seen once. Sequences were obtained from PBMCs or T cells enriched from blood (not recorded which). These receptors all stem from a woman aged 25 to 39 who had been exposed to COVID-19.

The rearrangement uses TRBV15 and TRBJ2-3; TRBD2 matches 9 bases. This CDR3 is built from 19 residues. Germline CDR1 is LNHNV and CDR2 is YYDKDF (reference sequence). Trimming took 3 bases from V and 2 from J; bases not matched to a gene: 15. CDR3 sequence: CATSRVRKAGGLYTDTQYF. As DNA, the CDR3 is TGTGCCACCAGCAGGGTGCGGAAGGCGGGAGGGCTGTACACAGATACGCAGTATTTT.

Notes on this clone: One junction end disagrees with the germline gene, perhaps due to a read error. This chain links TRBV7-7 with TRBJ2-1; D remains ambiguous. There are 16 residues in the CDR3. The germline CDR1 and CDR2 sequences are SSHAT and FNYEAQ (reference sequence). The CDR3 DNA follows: TGTGCTAGCAGCCCTAGTGTTTTGGGTTCCCACGATGAGCAGTTCTTC. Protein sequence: CASSPSVLGSHDEQFF. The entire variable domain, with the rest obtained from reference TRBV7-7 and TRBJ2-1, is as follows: GAGVSQSPRYKVTKRGQDVTLRCDPISSHATLYWYQQALGQGPEFLTYFNYEAQPDKSGLPSDRFSAERPEGSISTLTIQRTEQRDSAMYRCASSPSVLGSHDEQFFGPGTRLTVL.

Here the CDR3 DNA reads TGCGCCAGCAGTTTACAGGGGGCGCCGGCTGAAGCTTTCTTT. Its translation is CASSLQGAPAEAFF. V and J are TRBV10-2 and TRBJ1-1, with TRBD1 matching 9 bases. This CDR3 has 14 residues. Germline CDR1 WSHSY, CDR2 SAAADI. Trimming at V came to 5 bases and at J to 6 bases, leaving 7 bases not matched to a gene.

The CDR3 region has the DNA TGTGCCTGGATGACGTGGGGAGGCGCGAACGCAAACTATGGCTACACCTTC. Protein sequence: CAWMTWGGANANYGYTF. The chain carries TRBV30 and TRBJ1-2; D ambiguous. V lost 4 bases and J lost 2, with 23 bases in between. The CDR3 is 17 amino acids. Germline V lookup: CDR1 GTSNPN, CDR2 SVGIG (reference sequence).

Written as DNA, the CDR3 is TGTGCCAGCAGCGTAGCCGGGGGTCGGGAAGGCAATGAGCAGTTCTTC. Translation: CASSVAGGREGNEQFF. The genes are TRBV9 and TRBJ2-1; possibly TRBD2 for D (6 bases). Germline CDR1 is SGDLS and CDR2 is YYNGEE. The germline V and J ends were trimmed by 0 bases and 6 bases, with 16 bases remaining between them. This CDR3 spans 16 amino acids. The variable domain in full, with the rest retrieved from reference TRBV9 and TRBJ2-1, is DSGVTQTPKHLITATGQRVTLRCSPRSGDLSVYWYQQSLDQGLQFLIQYYNGEERAKGNILERFSAQQFPDLHSELNLSSLELGDSALYFCASSVAGGREGNEQFFGPGTRLTVL.

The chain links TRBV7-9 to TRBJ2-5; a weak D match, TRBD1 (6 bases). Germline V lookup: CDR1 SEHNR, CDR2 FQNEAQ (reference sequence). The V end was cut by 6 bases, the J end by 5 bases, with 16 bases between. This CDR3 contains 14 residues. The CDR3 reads CASSITGHGETQYF. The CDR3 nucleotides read TGTGCCAGCAGTATTACAGGGCATGGGGAGACCCAGTACTTC.

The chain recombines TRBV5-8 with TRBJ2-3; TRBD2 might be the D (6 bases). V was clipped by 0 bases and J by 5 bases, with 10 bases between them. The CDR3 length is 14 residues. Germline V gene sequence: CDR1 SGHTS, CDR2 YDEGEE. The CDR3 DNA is TGTGCCAGCAGCTTGGGTTACGGGGGAGATACGCAGTATTTT. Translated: CASSLGYGGDTQYF.

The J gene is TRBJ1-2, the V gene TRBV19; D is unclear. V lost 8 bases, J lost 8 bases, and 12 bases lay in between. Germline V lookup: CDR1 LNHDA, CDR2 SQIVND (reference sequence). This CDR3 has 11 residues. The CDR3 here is CASSQAGGYTF. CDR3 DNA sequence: TGTGCCAGTTCCCAGGCTGGCGGCTACACCTTC. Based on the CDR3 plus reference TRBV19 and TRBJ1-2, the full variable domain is DGGITQSPKYLFRKEGQNVTLSCEQNLNHDAMYWYRQDPGQGLRLIYYSQIVNDFQKGDIAEGYSVSREKKESFPLTVTSAQKNPTAFYLCASSQAGGYTFGSGTRLTVV.

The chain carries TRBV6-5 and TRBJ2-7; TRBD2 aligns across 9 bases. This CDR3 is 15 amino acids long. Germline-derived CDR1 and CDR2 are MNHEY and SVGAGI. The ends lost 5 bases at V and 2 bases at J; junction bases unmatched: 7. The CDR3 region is CASSPLAGTAYEQYF. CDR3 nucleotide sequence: TGTGCCAGCAGTCCGCTAGCGGGGACCGCCTACGAGCAGTACTTC.

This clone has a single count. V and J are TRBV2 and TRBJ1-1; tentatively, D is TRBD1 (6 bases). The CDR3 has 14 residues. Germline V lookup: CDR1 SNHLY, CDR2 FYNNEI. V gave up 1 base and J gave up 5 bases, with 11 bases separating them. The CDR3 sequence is CASSEGWGTTEAFF. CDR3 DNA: TGTGCCAGCAGTGAAGGTTGGGGGACAACTGAAGCTTTCTTT.

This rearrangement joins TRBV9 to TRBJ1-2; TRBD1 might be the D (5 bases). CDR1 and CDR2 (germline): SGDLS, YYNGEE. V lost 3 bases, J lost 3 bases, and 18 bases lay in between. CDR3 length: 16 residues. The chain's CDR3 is CASSAPGREADYGYTF. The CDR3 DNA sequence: TGTGCCAGCAGCGCTCCGGGCAGGGAGGCAGACTATGGCTACACCTTC.

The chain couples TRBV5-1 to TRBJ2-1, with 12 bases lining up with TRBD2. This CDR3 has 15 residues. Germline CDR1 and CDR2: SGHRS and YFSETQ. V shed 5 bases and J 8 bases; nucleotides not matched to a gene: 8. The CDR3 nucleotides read TGCGCCAGCAGTTCCGCTAGCGGGGGGGCGGATGAGCAGTTCTTC. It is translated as CASSSASGGADEQFF. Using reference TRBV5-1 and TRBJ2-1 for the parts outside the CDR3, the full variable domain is KAGVTQTPRYLIKTRGQQVTLSCSPISGHRSVSWYQQTPGQGLQFLFEYFSETQRNKGNFPGRFSGRQFSNSRSEMNVSTLELGDSALYLCASSSASGGADEQFFGPGTRLTVL.

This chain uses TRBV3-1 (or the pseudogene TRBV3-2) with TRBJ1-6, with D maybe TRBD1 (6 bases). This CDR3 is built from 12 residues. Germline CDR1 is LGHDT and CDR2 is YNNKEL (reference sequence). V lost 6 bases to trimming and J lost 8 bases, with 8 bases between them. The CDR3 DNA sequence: TGTGCCAGCAGTTCAGGGGATTCACCCCTCCACTTT. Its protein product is CASSSGDSPLHF.

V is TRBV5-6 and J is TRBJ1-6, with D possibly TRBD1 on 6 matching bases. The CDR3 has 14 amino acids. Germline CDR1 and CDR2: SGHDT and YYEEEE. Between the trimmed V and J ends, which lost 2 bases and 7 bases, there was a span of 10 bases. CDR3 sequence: CASSFRGGNSPLHF. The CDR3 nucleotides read TGTGCCAGCAGCTTCAGGGGAGGGAATTCACCCCTCCACTTT. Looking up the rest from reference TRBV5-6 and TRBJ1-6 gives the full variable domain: DAGVTQSPTHLIKTRGQQVTLRCSPKSGHDTVSWYQQALGQGPQFIFQYYEEEERQRGNFPDRFSGHQFPNYSSELNVNALLLGDSALYLCASSFRGGNSPLHFGNGTRLTVT.

This chain's CDR3 is CASSLGLAGRTDTQYF. Written as DNA, the CDR3 is TGCGCCAGCAGCTTGGGTCTAGCGGGGCGCACAGATACGCAGTATTTT. This chain uses TRBV5-1 with TRBJ2-3; TRBD2 matches 9 bases. Germline CDR1 and CDR2: SGHRS and YFSETQ. Trimming removed 0 bases from V and 1 base from J; junction bases left unmatched: 3. The CDR3 covers 16 residues.

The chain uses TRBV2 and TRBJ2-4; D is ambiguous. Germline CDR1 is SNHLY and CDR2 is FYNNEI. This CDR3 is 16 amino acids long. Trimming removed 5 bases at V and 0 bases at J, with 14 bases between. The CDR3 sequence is CASSLAKAPAKNIQYF. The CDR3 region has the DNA TGTGCCAGCAGTCTTGCGAAAGCCCCAGCCAAAAACATTCAGTACTTC.

The CDR3 spells CASSLRQGQNTEAFF. CDR3 bases: TGTGCCAGCTCTCTACGACAGGGACAGAACACTGAAGCTTTCTTT. The chain joins TRBV6-5 to TRBJ1-1; 7 bases match TRBD1. Trimming removed 8 bases from V and 1 base from J; junction bases left unmatched: 10. Germline V gene lookup returns CDR1 MNHEY and CDR2 SVGAGI. This CDR3 spans 15 amino acids.